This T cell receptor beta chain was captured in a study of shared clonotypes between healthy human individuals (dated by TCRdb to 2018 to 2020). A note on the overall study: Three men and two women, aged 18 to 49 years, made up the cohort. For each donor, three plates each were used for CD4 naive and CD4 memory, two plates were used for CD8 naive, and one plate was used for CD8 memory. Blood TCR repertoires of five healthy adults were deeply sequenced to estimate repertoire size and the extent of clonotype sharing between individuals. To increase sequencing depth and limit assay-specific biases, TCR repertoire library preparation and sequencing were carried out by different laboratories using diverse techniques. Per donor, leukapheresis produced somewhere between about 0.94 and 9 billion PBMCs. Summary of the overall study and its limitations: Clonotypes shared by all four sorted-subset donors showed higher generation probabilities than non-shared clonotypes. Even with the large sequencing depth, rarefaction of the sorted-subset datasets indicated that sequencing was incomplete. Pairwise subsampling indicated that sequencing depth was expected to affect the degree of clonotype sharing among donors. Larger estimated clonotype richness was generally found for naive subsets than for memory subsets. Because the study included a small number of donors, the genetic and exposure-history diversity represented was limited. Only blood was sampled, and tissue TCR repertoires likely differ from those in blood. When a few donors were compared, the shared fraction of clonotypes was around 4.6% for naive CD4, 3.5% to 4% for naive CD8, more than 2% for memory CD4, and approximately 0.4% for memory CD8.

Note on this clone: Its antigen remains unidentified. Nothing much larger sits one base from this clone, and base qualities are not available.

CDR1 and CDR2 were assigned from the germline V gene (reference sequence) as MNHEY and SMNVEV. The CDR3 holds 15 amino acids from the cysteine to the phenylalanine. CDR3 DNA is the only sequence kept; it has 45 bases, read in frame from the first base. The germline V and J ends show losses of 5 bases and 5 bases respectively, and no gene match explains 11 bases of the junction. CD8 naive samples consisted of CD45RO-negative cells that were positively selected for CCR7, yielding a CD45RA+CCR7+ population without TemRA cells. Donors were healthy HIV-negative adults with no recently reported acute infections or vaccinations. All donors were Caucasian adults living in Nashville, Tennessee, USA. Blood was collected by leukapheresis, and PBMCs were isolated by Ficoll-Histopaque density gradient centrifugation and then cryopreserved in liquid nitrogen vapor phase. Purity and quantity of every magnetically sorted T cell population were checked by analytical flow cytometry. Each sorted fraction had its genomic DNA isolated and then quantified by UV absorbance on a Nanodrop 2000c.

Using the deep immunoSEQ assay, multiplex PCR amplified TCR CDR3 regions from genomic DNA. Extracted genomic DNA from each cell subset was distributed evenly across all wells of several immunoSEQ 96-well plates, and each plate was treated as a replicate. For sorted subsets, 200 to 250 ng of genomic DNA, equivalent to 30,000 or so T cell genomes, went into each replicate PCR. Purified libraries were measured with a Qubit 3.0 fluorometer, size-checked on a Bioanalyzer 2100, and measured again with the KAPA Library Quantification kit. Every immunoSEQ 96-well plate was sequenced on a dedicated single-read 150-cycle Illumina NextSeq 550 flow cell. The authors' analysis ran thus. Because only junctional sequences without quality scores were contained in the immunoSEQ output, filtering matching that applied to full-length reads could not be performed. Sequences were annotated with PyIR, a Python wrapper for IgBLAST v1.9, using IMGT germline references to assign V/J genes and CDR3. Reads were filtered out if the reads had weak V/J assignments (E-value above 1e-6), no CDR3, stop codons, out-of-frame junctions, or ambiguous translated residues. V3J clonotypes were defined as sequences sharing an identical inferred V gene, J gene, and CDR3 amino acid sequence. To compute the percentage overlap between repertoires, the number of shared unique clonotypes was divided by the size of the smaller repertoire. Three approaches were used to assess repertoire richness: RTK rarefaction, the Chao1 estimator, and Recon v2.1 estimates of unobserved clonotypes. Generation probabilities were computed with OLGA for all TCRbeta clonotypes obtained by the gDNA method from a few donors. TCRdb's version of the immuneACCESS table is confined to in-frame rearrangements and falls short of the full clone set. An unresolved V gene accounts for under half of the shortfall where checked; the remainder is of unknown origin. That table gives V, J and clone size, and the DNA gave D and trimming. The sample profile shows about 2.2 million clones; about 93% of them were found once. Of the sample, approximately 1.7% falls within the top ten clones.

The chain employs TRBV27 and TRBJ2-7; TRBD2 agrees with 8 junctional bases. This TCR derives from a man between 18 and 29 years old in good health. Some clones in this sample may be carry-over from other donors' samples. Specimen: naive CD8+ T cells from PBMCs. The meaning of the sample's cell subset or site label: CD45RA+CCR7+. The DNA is TGTGCCAGCAGTCCCTACGCGGGGGGATTACACGAGCAGTACTTC. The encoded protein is CASSPYAGGLHEQYF.